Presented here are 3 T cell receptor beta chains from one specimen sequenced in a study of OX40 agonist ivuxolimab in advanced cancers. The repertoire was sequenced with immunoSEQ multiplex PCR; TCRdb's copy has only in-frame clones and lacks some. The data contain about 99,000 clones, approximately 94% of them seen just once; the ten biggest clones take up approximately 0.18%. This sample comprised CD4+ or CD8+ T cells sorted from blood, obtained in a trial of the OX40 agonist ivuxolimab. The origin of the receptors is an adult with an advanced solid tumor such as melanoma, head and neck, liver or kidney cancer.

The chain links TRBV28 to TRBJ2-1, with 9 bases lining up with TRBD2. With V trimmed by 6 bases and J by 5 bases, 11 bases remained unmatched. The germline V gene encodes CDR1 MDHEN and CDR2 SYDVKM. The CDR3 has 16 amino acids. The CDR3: CASRTSGGRGNNEQFF. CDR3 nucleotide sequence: TGTGCCAGCAGGACCAGCGGCGGGAGGGGGAACAATGAGCAGTTCTTC.

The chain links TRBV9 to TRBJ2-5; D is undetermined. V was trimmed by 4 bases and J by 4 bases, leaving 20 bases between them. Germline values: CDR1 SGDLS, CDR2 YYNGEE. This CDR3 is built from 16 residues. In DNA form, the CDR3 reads TGTGCCAGCAGCCCTCTCCGGGCTAGGATCGGAGAGACCCAGTACTTC. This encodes CASSPLRARIGETQYF. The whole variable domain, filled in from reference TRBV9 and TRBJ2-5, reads DSGVTQTPKHLITATGQRVTLRCSPRSGDLSVYWYQQSLDQGLQFLIQYYNGEERAKGNILERFSAQQFPDLHSELNLSSLELGDSALYFCASSPLRARIGETQYFGPGTRLLVL.

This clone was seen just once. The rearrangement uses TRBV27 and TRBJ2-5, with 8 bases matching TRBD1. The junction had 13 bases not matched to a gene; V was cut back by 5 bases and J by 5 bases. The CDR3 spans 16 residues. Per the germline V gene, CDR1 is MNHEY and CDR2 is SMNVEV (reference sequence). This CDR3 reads CASSPGTAGGGETQYF. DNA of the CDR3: TGTGCCAGCAGTCCGGGGACGGCAGGGGGCGGCGAGACCCAGTACTTC.